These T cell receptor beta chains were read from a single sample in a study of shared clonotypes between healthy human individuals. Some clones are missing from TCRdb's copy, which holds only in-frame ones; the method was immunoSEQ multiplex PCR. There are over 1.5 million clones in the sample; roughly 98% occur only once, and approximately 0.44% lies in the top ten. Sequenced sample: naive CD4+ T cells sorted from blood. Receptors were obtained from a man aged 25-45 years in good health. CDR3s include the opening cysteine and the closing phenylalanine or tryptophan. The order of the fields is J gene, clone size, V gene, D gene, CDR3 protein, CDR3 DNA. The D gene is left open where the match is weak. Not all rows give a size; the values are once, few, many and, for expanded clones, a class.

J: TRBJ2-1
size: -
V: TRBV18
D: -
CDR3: CASSRGPYNEQFF
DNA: TGTGCCAGCTCACGTGGACCATACAATGAGCAGTTCTTC

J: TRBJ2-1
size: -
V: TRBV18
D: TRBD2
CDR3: CASSVLAGKTYNEQFF
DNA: TGTGCCAGCTCAGTACTAGCGGGGAAGACCTACAATGAGCAGTTCTTC

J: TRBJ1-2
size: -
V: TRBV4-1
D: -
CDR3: CASSQDRAFGYGYTF
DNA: TGCGCCAGCAGCCAAGATCGGGCGTTTGGTTATGGCTACACCTTC

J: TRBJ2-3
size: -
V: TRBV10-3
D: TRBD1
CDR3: CAINRGQGLGDTQYF
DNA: TGTGCCATAAATCGGGGACAGGGTTTGGGAGATACGCAGTATTTT

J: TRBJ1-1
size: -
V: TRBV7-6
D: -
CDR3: CASSNSFMNTEAFF
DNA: TGTGCCAGCAGCAATAGTTTTATGAACACTGAAGCTTTCTTT

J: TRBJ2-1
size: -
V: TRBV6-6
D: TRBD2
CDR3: CASSSQRGWNEQFF
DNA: TGTGCCAGCAGTTCCCAGCGGGGCTGGAATGAGCAGTTCTTC

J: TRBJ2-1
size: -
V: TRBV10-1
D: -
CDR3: CASSTGLGNEQFF
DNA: TGCGCCAGCAGCACGGGGCTAGGGAATGAGCAGTTCTTC

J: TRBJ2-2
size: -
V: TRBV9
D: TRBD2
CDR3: CASSALAGGATGELFF
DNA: TGTGCCAGCAGCGCACTAGCGGGAGGCGCCACCGGGGAGCTGTTTTTT

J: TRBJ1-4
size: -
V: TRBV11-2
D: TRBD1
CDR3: CASSPDRVKEKLFF
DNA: TGTGCCAGCAGCCCCGACAGGGTGAAGGAAAAACTGTTTTTT

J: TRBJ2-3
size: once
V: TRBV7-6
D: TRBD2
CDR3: CASSMGLATDTQYF
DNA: TGTGCCAGCAGCATGGGACTAGCGACAGATACGCAGTATTTT

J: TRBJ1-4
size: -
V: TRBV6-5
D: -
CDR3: CASSFSGTTDEKLFF
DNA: TGTGCCAGCAGTTTTTCCGGGACTACAGATGAAAAACTGTTTTTT

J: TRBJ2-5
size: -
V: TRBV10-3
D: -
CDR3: CAISDHPQETQYF
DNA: TGTGCCATCAGTGATCATCCACAAGAGACCCAGTACTTC

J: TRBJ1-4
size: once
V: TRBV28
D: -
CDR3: CASSFRRETTNEKLFF
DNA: TGTGCCAGCAGTTTTAGGAGAGAGACAACTAATGAAAAACTGTTTTTT

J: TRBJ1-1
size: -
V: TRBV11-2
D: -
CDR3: CASRFSGASEAFF
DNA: TGTGCCAGCAGGTTTTCGGGAGCCTCTGAAGCTTTCTTT

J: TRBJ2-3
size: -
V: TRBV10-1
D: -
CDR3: CASGPSTDTQYF
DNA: TGCGCCAGTGGACCCAGCACAGATACGCAGTATTTT

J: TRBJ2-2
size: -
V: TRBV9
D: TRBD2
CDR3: CASSVGSSGRLNTGELFF
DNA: TGTGCCAGCAGCGTAGGGTCTAGCGGGAGACTAAACACCGGGGAGCTGTTTTTT

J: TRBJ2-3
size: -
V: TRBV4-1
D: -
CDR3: CASSQVGDPDTQYF
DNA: TGCGCCAGCAGCCAAGTCGGGGACCCAGATACGCAGTATTTT

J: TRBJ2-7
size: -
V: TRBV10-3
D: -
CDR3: CAISQGYEQYF
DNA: TGTGCCATCAGCCAGGGGTACGAGCAGTACTTC

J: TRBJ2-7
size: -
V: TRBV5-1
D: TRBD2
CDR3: CASSSGLAALSSYEQYF
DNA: TGCGCCAGCAGCTCGGGACTAGCGGCCCTGAGCTCCTACGAGCAGTACTTC

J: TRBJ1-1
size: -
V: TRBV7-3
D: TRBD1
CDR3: CASSLQPDRGPNTEAFF
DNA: TGTGCCAGCAGCTTACAACCCGACAGGGGGCCGAACACTGAAGCTTTCTTT

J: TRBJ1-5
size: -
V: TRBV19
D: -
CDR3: CASSIGGYQPQHF
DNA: TGTGCCAGTAGTATAGGGGGTTATCAGCCCCAGCATTTT

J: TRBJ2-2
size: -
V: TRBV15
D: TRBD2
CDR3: CATSSREHTGELFF
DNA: TGTGCCACCAGCTCGCGGGAGCACACCGGGGAGCTGTTTTTT

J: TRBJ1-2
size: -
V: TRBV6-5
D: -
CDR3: CASSLTGDYGYTF
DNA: TGTGCCAGCAGCTTGACAGGAGACTATGGCTACACCTTC

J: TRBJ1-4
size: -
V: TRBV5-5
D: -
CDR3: CASSLGLGATNEKLFF
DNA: TGTGCCAGCAGCTTGGGTTTGGGGGCAACTAATGAAAAACTGTTTTTT

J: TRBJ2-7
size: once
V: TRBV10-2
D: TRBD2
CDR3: CASSVAGGSSYEQYF
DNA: TGCGCCAGCAGCGTAGCGGGAGGCAGCTCCTACGAGCAGTACTTC

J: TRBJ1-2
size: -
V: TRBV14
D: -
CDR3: CASSHGLLEGSNYGYTF
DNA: TGTGCCAGCAGCCACGGTCTTCTGGAGGGGTCTAACTATGGCTACACCTTC

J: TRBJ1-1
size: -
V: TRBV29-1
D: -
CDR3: CSVPNSEGNTEAFF
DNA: TGCAGCGTTCCTAACTCCGAGGGGAACACTGAAGCTTTCTTT

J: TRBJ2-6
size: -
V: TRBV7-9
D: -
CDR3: CASLPGANVLTF
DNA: TGTGCCAGCCTCCCTGGGGCCAACGTCCTGACTTTC

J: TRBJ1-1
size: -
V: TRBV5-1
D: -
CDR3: CASSPHTFGGGNTEAFF
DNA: TGCGCCAGCAGCCCGCATACATTCGGGGGCGGGAACACTGAAGCTTTCTTT

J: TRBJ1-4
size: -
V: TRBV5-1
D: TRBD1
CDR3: CASSLEGAKEKLFF
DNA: TGCGCCAGCAGCTTGGAGGGGGCGAAAGAAAAACTGTTTTTT

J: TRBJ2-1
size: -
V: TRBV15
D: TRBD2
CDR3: CATSSGQTSGISYNEQFF
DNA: TGTGCCACCAGCAGTGGCCAAACTAGCGGGATCTCCTACAATGAGCAGTTCTTC

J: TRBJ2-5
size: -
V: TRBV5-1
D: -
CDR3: CASSLIGGSETQYF
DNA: TGCGCCAGCAGCTTAATAGGCGGATCAGAGACCCAGTACTTC

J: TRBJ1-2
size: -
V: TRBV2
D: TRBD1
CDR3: CASSARVVGTGFSNYGYTF
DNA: TGTGCCAGCAGTGCGAGAGTTGTTGGGACAGGGTTCTCGAACTATGGCTACACCTTC